A single T cell receptor (beta chain) is shown here with its context. Using immunoSEQ multiplex PCR, the repertoire was profiled, and TCRdb retains in-frame clones only, with some absent. The table records about 34,000 clones, about 95% of them present only once. The CDR3 has 15 residues. Trimming cost V 6 bases and J 5 bases, with 20 bases left between them. Looked up from germline, CDR1 is MNHEY and CDR2 is SVGAGI. The source of the sample is a study of preoperative IRX-2 immunotherapy in early breast cancer. As to treatment: preoperative locoregional IRX-2 cytokine immunotherapy. This phase Ib study tested locoregional IRX-2 cytokine immunotherapy given before surgery.

Sampling was carried out from a patient treated with IRX-2 immunotherapy. This sequence originates from a human donor with breast cancer. The chain joins TRBV6-5 to TRBJ2-7, with no clear D. DNA for the CDR3: TGTGCCAGCAGACCACTGGGAAGCAAGGTCGACGAGCAGTACTTC. This sequence encodes CASRPLGSKVDEQYF.